The 15 T cell receptor beta chains given below trace back to one sample, sequenced in a study of technical replicates of blood from several donors. Some clones are missing from TCRdb's copy, which holds only in-frame ones; the method was immunoSEQ multiplex PCR. The sample holds under 80,000 clones; roughly 89% are singletons and the top ten take about 5%. Sequenced material: PBMCs. These receptors all come from a human donor in good health. Some clones in this sample may be carry-over from other donors' samples.

This rearrangement joins TRBV9 to TRBJ1-1; 11 bases match TRBD1. With 3 bases clipped from V and 5 bases from J, the junction kept 3 bases outside the gene matches. Germline V gene lookup returns CDR1 SGDLS and CDR2 YYNGEE. The CDR3 sequence is 14 residues long. The CDR3 nucleotides read TGTGCCAGCAGCGAGGGGACAGGGGGGACTGAAGCTTTCTTT. This encodes CASSEGTGGTEAFF.

The J gene is TRBJ1-2, the V gene TRBV4-1; 7 bases are a match to TRBD1. J gave up 2 bases and V 4 bases, and 10 bases lay outside the gene matches. The CDR3 spans 16 residues. The germline CDR1 and CDR2 sequences are MGHRA and YSYEKL. DNA for the CDR3: TGCGCCAGCAGCCCCGCGGAGGGGGCAGGAAACTATGGCTACACCTTC. As protein: CASSPAEGAGNYGYTF.

The chain couples TRBV7-9 to TRBJ2-1, with 7 positions matching TRBD2. The CDR3 spans 15 residues. V was clipped by 5 bases and J by 0 bases; unmatched bases: 4. CDR1 is SEHNR, CDR2 FQNEAQ, per germline (reference sequence). The CDR3 region is CASSPGGGSYNEQFF. The CDR3 DNA reads as TGTGCCAGCAGCCCCGGCGGGGGCTCCTACAATGAGCAGTTCTTC.

The V call is TRBV9, the J call TRBJ1-2, with D possibly TRBD1 on 6 matching bases. Germline values: CDR1 SGDLS, CDR2 YYNGEE. CDR3 length equals 14 residues. V was cut by 0 bases and J by 8 bases, with 14 bases left in between. The CDR3 spells CASSVGSGAGGYTF. The CDR3 bases are TGTGCCAGCAGCGTAGGTTCAGGGGCGGGCGGCTACACCTTC.

The CDR3, as DNA: TGTGCCACCAGCACCGAGAGTGGGCCCCAGCATTTT. Protein sequence: CATSTESGPQHF. The chain carries TRBV15 and TRBJ1-5, with D uncertain. Per the germline V gene, CDR1 is LNHNV and CDR2 is YYDKDF (reference sequence). The germline V and J ends were trimmed by 4 bases and 9 bases, with 10 bases remaining between them. This CDR3 is built from 12 residues.

The rearrangement links TRBV19 to TRBJ2-1, with no clear D. Germline CDR1 reads LNHDA; CDR2 reads SQIVND (reference sequence). V was cut by 8 bases and J by 0 bases, with 11 bases left in between. There are 14 residues in the CDR3. CDR3 in DNA: TGTGCCAGTCGCACATCCAGCTCCTACAATGAGCAGTTCTTC. Translated, it gives CASRTSSSYNEQFF.

The chain recombines TRBV5-1 with TRBJ2-2, with a tentative D call TRBD1 (5 bases). V was pared by 0 bases and J by 1 base, with 10 bases between. CDR1 is SGHRS, CDR2 YFSETQ, per germline. The CDR3 sequence is 16 residues long. This CDR3 reads CASSLEGQGNTGELFF. For the CDR3, the DNA is TGCGCCAGCAGCTTGGAGGGGCAGGGGAACACCGGGGAGCTGTTTTTT.

The rearrangement uses TRBV19 and TRBJ1-2, with D possibly matching TRBD1 (5 bases). The germline V and J ends were trimmed by 9 bases and 0 bases, with 17 bases remaining between them. The CDR3 extends over 15 amino acids. Germline values: CDR1 LNHDA, CDR2 SQIVND (reference sequence). CDR3 region: CASSLGGYTNYGYTF. The CDR3 DNA is TGTGCCAGCTCCCTCGGGGGATATACTAACTATGGCTACACCTTC.

In DNA, the CDR3 is TGTGCTTGTTTACTACTTCCCGGGGATCCCTACGAGCAGTACTTC. This sequence encodes CACLLLPGDPYEQYF. The rearrangement uses TRBV12-5 and TRBJ2-7, with a possible D match to TRBD2 (5 bases). Germline V CDR1 and CDR2: LGHNT, FRNRAP. The V end lost 11 bases, the J end lost 2 bases, and 22 bases lay between the germline ends. The CDR3 is 15 amino acids.

This clone was found once. The V call is TRBV30, the J call TRBJ2-7; 9 bases agree with TRBD1. CDR1 GTSNPN and CDR2 SVGIG come from the germline V gene (reference sequence). CDR3 size: 12 residues. With V trimmed by 5 bases and J by 7 bases, 6 bases remained unmatched. The CDR3 DNA follows: TGTGCCTGGGGACAGGGGTCGAGGGAGCAGTACTTC. The encoded protein is CAWGQGSREQYF.

The CDR3, as DNA: TGTGCCATCAGTGCCCAGGGGGCGCATTCACCCCTCCACTTT. Protein: CAISAQGAHSPLHF. The chain carries TRBV10-3 and TRBJ1-6, with TRBD1 identical over 8 bases. This CDR3 has 14 amino acids. V trimming: 4 bases; J trimming: 8 bases; junction bases outside the gene matches: 4. Looked up from germline, CDR1 is ENHRY and CDR2 is SYGVKD.

The rearrangement uses TRBV9 and TRBJ2-4; 7 bases are a match to TRBD2. Losses at the gene ends were 3 bases for V and 3 bases for J; bases not matched to a gene: 12. The germline CDR1 and CDR2 sequences are SGDLS and YYNGEE. The CDR3 length is 17 residues. The CDR3 loop reads CASSAQVGGGVKNIQYF. The CDR3 bases are TGTGCCAGCAGCGCCCAGGTGGGGGGGGGTGTCAAAAACATTCAGTACTTC.

In this sample, this clone turned up a few times. The rearrangement joins TRBV6-5 to TRBJ1-6, with D uncertain. CDR3 size: 13 residues. The V gene's germline CDR1 is MNHEY and CDR2 SVGAGI. Trimming left V 2 bases short and J 9 bases short, with 8 bases between. CDR3 sequence: CASSYRGSSPLHF. The CDR3 DNA sequence: TGTGCCAGCAGTTACCGTGGGAGTTCACCCCTCCACTTT.

The genes are TRBV5-4 and TRBJ2-7, with 7 positions matching TRBD2. Trimming cost V 4 bases and J 2 bases; bases outside gene matches: 9. CDR1 SGHNT and CDR2 YYREEE come from the germline V gene (reference sequence). This CDR3 region has 15 residues. CDR3: CASSVAAGSTYEQYF. The CDR3 DNA reads as TGTGCCAGCAGCGTTGCAGCGGGGTCAACCTACGAGCAGTACTTC.

This clone was seen more than once but under ten times. This chain links TRBV30 with TRBJ1-5, with D unclear. Trimming left V 1 base short and J 2 bases short, with 6 bases between. CDR1 is GTSNPN and CDR2 is SVGIG in the germline V gene (reference sequence). CDR3 length equals 13 residues. In DNA, the CDR3 is TGTGCCTGGAGTGGAGAAGGCAATCAGCCCCAGCATTTT. The encoded protein is CAWSGEGNQPQHF.